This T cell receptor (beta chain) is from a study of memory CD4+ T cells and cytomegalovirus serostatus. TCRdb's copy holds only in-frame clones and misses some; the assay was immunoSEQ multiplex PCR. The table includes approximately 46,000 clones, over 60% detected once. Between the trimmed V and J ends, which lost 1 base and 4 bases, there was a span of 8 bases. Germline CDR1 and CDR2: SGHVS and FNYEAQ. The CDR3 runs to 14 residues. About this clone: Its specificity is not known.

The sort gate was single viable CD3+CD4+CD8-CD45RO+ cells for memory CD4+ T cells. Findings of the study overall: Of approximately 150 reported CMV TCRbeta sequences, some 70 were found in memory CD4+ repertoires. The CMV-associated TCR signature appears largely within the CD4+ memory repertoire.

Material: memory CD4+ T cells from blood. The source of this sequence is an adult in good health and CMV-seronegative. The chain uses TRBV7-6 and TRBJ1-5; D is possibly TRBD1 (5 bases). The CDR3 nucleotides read TGTGCCAGCAGCTTAGGGGGACGAAATCAGCCCCAGCATTTT. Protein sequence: CASSLGGRNQPQHF.